These 9 T cell receptor beta chains originate from one sample sequenced in a study of siplizumab effects on memory and regulatory T cells. The assay was immunoSEQ multiplex PCR, and TCRdb's table has in-frame clones only and misses some. The sample carries more than 95,000 clones, approximately 94% recorded once. Sequencing was done on a sample of non-Treg CD4+ T cells sorted from blood. All receptors come from a human donor in good health.

The chain carries TRBV10-3 and TRBJ2-5; D is tentatively TRBD1 or TRBD2 (6 bases each). Trimming took off 8 bases at V and 4 bases at J, with 14 bases between the two ends. The CDR3 spans 13 residues. Germline assignment: CDR1 ENHRY and CDR2 SYGVKD. The CDR3 reads CAISGGGLETQYF. Here the CDR3 DNA reads TGTGCCATCTCCGGAGGGGGTCTAGAGACCCAGTACTTC.

This chain links TRBV19 with TRBJ1-5, with a tentative D call TRBD1 (5 bases). The germline V gene encodes CDR1 LNHDA and CDR2 SQIVND (reference sequence). This CDR3 is 14 amino acids long. V was shortened by 6 bases and J by 4 bases, with 13 bases between the two germline ends. The CDR3 is CASRAGVGNQPQHF. CDR3 coding DNA: TGTGCCAGTAGGGCGGGGGTAGGAAATCAGCCCCAGCATTTT.

The rearrangement links TRBV6-6 to TRBJ2-1; 8 nucleotides align to TRBD1. After removal of 2 bases from V and 4 bases from J, the junction contained 7 bases not matched to a gene. Germline CDR1 is MNHNY and CDR2 is SVGAGI (reference sequence). This CDR3 is 16 amino acids long. CDR3 loop: CASSYRQGIIYNEQFF. Here the CDR3 DNA reads TGTGCCAGCAGTTACCGACAGGGGATAATATACAATGAGCAGTTCTTC.

The chain employs TRBV6-1 and TRBJ2-5; either TRBD1 or TRBD2 may supply D (6 bases each). This CDR3 has 14 residues. Germline assignment: CDR1 MNHNS and CDR2 SASEGT. Between the trimmed V and J ends, which lost 1 base and 4 bases, there was a span of 10 bases. The CDR3 nucleotides read TGTGCCAGCAGTGAAGGGGGGGCGGGAGAGACCCAGTACTTC. It yields the protein CASSEGGAGETQYF.

In this sample, this clone turned up once. The genes are TRBV6-6 and TRBJ2-7; D is ambiguous. This CDR3 is 13 amino acids long. Germline loops: CDR1 MNHNY, CDR2 SVGAGI (reference sequence). V lost 6 bases to trimming and J lost 2 bases, with 11 bases between them. This CDR3 reads CASRVGDTYEQYF. The CDR3 nucleotides read TGTGCCAGCAGAGTAGGCGATACCTACGAGCAGTACTTC.

The genes are TRBV5-6 and TRBJ2-4; perhaps TRBD1 as D (5 bases). V lost 4 bases and J lost 0, with 17 bases in between. Germline loops: CDR1 SGHDT, CDR2 YYEEEE. The CDR3 covers 17 residues. The DNA of the CDR3 is TGTGCCAGCAGCCTACTTCAGGGATCCTTAGCCAAAAACATTCAGTACTTC. It yields the protein CASSLLQGSLAKNIQYF.

The chain employs TRBV2 and TRBJ2-1; D is possibly TRBD1 (6 bases). The germline V gene encodes CDR1 SNHLY and CDR2 FYNNEI. V shed 6 bases and J shed 2 bases, with 14 bases lying between them. This CDR3 comprises 15 residues. The CDR3, as DNA: TGTGCCAGCAGACTACTAACAGGGCCCTACAATGAGCAGTTCTTC. It translates to CASRLLTGPYNEQFF.

The rearrangement joins TRBV27 to TRBJ1-2; maybe TRBD1 (6 bases). The V gene's germline CDR1 is MNHEY and CDR2 SMNVEV (reference sequence). This CDR3 contains 13 residues. Trimming removed 0 bases at V and 9 bases at J, with 11 bases between. Here the CDR3 reads CASSLSGQFSYTF. CDR3 coding DNA: TGTGCCAGCAGTTTATCAGGACAGTTCAGCTACACCTTC.

CDR3 sequence (DNA): TGTGCCAGCAGTGAAGAACGCACAGATACGCAGTATTTT. It is translated as CASSEERTDTQYF. The chain has TRBV2 and TRBJ2-3, with unresolved D. The CDR3 loop spans 13 amino acids. Germline loops: CDR1 SNHLY, CDR2 FYNNEI. With 1 base removed from V and 1 base from J, the gap between germline ends came to 3 bases.